These 4 T cell receptor beta chains came from one sample sequenced in a study of PD-1 blockade in classical Hodgkin lymphoma. Noted time point: cycle 4 day 1 (C4D1), after less than 7 weeks of nivolumab. Exposure to brentuximab vedotin varied, and each patient had relapsed following autologous stem cell transplantation. The table came from immunoSEQ multiplex PCR; TCRdb's copy has only in-frame clones and leaves some out. Of about 89,000 clones in the sample, around nine tenths are singletons; the top ten hold 2.5% to 3.5%. Specimen: peripheral blood mononuclear cells (PBMCs), collected before the fourth cycle of nivolumab. Source of these receptors: a human donor with classical Hodgkin lymphoma.

The rearrangement links TRBV6-1 to TRBJ1-2; TRBD1 matches at 7 bases. The length of the CDR3 is 15 residues. J was trimmed by 0 bases and V by 5 bases; bases with no gene match: 6. The germline CDR1 and CDR2 sequences are MNHNS and SASEGT. CDR3 DNA: TGTGCCAGCAGTCCTCCGGACAGGCCTAACTATGGCTACACCTTC. Encoded protein: CASSPPDRPNYGYTF.

The chain recombines TRBV4-2 with TRBJ2-7; TRBD1 might be the D (5 bases). V lost 5 bases and J lost 6, with 20 bases in between. Germline loops: CDR1 LGHNA, CDR2 YNFKEQ. This CDR3 contains 15 residues. The CDR3 protein is CASSLEGAPSREQYF. In DNA form, the CDR3 reads TGTGCCAGCAGCTTGGAAGGGGCCCCCTCGCGCGAGCAGTACTTC.

The table lists this clone with a count of one. The V call is TRBV5-7, the J call TRBJ1-2, with D possibly matching TRBD1 (5 bases). TRBV5-7 is flagged as an ORF with uncertain function. The CDR3 is 14 amino acids. V lost 2 bases and J 8 bases, leaving 16 bases between the germline ends. In nucleotides, the CDR3 is TGTGCCAGCAGCTTCCGAGGACATTTTGACGGCTACACCTTC. Protein: CASSFRGHFDGYTF.

This sequence joins TRBV7-2 and TRBJ2-2; D could derive from TRBD1 or TRBD2 (6 bases each). The CDR3 is 18 residues long. Trimming took off 0 bases at V and 4 bases at J, with 18 bases between the two ends. Germline-derived CDR1 and CDR2 are SGHTA and FQGNSA. The CDR3 loop is CASSLAGGTRFSTGELFF. The DNA for the CDR3 is TGTGCCAGCAGCTTAGCGGGGGGCACGCGGTTTAGCACCGGGGAGCTGTTTTTT.